A selection of T cell receptor beta chains follows, all from one sample in a study of blood T cells in healthy people across ages. Via MiXCR, TCRdb re-called the 5' RACE reads, giving one row per CDR3 protein. This table holds fewer than 650,000 distinct CDR3 sequences, 27% found once. The same sample was also used in a study of T cells of mothers and their children.

The sample was blood. All receptors come from a boy aged 2 to 9 in good health. Both conserved end residues are part of each CDR3. The order of the fields is clone size, D gene, V gene, J gene, CDR3 DNA, CDR3 protein. A D gene is named only where the DNA matches it firmly. Clone size is not always given. Where it is, it says once, few, many or a class for expanded clones.

>.|.|TRBV29-1|TRBJ2-2
TGCAGCGTTATGGGGAATGCCGGGGAGCTGTTTTTT
CSVMGNAGELFF
>.|.|TRBV6-5|TRBJ2-3
TGTGCCAGCAGTTACTCCGCGATTACAGGGTTCACAGATACGCAGTATTTT
CASSYSAITGFTDTQYF
>.|.|TRBV2|TRBJ2-7
TGTGCCAGCAGTGAGGGGGACTCATTCTACGAGCAGTACTTC
CASSEGDSFYEQYF
>few|TRBD2|TRBV11-2|TRBJ2-3
TGTGCCAGCAGCTCCCCCTTAGATCCGGGAGCGGGGACAGATACGCAGTATTTT
CASSSPLDPGAGTDTQYF
>.|TRBD1|TRBV29-1|TRBJ2-7
TGCAGCGTTGGGACAGGGGGCTACGAGCAGTACTTC
CSVGTGGYEQYF
>few|.|TRBV5-1|TRBJ2-2
TGCGCCAGCAGCCTACGGACGGGGCCGAACACCGGGGAGCTGTTTTTT
CASSLRTGPNTGELFF
>.|TRBD1|TRBV6-5|TRBJ1-2
TGTGCCAGCAATAACCAGGGGGCGGCCCCCTATGGCTACACCTTC
CASNNQGAAPYGYTF
>.|TRBD1|TRBV6-5|TRBJ1-2
TGTGCCAGCAGTTACACAGGGGCAAGTGGCCACACCTTC
CASSYTGASGHTF
>.|.|TRBV20-1|TRBJ1-2
TGCAGTGCTCCCTACGGCGGCGGCTACACCTTC
CSAPYGGGYTF
>few|TRBD2|TRBV20-1|TRBJ2-1
TGCAGTGCCCCCGGACTAGCGGGTTCGCGGGGGAATGAGCAGTTCTTC
CSAPGLAGSRGNEQFF
>.|.|TRBV19|TRBJ2-1
TGTGCCAGTAGTATCTGGGTGGGGGAGCAGAGAGATGAGCAGTTCTTC
CASSIWVGEQRDEQFF
>few|TRBD2|TRBV6-1|TRBJ2-5
TGTGCCAGCAGTGAAGCCCTAGCGGGGGGGGACAAAGAGACCCAGTACTTC
CASSEALAGGDKETQYF
>.|TRBD2|TRBV5-1|TRBJ2-1
TGCGCCACCGCTAGCGGGACCGTCAATGAGCAGTTCTTC
CATASGTVNEQFF
>.|.|TRBV2|TRBJ2-4
TGTGCCAGCAGTGAAGTCCGGCCCCCGGTCATTCAGTACTTC
CASSEVRPPVIQYF
>few|TRBD1|TRBV20-1|TRBJ1-6
TGCAGTGCTAGAGGAGGGACAGGTAATTCACCCCTCCACTTT
CSARGGTGNSPLHF
>.|.|TRBV20-1|TRBJ2-7
TGCAGTGCTAGAAGGCAGGCGGTAGACGAGCAGTACTTC
CSARRQAVDEQYF
>.|TRBD1|TRBV6-1|TRBJ2-7
TGTGCCAGCAGGATTAACAGGGGCTCCTACGAGCAGTACTTC
CASRINRGSYEQYF
>.|.|TRBV7-9|TRBJ2-6
TGTGCCAGCAGCCACGGAAACGGTTTCTCTGGGGCCAACGTCCTGACTTTC
CASSHGNGFSGANVLTF
>.|.|TRBV5-5|TRBJ2-7
TGTGCCAGCAGCTTGGAGGCTGACAGGTCCTACGAGCAGTACTTC
CASSLEADRSYEQYF
>.|.|TRBV10-3|TRBJ2-1
TGTGCCATCAGTGAGTCGGTGTCAAATGAGCAGTTCTTC
CAISESVSNEQFF
>few|.|TRBV3-1|TRBJ2-2
TGTGCCAGCAGCCATGAGGGACTCACCTCCGGGGAGCTGTTTTTT
CASSHEGLTSGELFF
>.|TRBD1|TRBV5-5|TRBJ1-4
TGTGCCAGCAGCTTGGGGACAGGGAATAGTGAAAAACTGTTTTTT
CASSLGTGNSEKLFF
>.|.|TRBV29-1|TRBJ2-5
TGCAGCGTTGACTGGGACATAGGCAAAGAGACCCAGTACTTC
CSVDWDIGKETQYF
>.|TRBD2|TRBV6-4|TRBJ2-1
TGTGCCAGGGGAGCGGGAGTAAGAAATGAGCAGTTCTTC
CARGAGVRNEQFF
>.|TRBD1|TRBV20-1|TRBJ1-1
TGCAGTGCCCTGGGGCCAGGGGGCAAGAACACTGAAGCTTTCTTT
CSALGPGGKNTEAFF
>once|.|TRBV4-1|TRBJ2-7
TGCGCCAGCAGCCACGAGAGGCTCTACGAGCAGTACTTC
CASSHERLYEQYF
>many|TRBD1|TRBV7-3|TRBJ2-4
TGTGCCAGCAGCAAAACAGGGGGCAGCAAAAACATTCAGTACTTC
CASSKTGGSKNIQYF
>few|.|TRBV7-9|TRBJ2-7
TGTGCCAGCAGCACGGGGTTCATAAGGCACTTC
CASSTGFIRHF
>few|.|TRBV12-3/TRBV12-4|TRBJ2-7
TGTGCCAGCAGTAAAACGGACGGGTCCTACGAGCAGTACTTC
CASSKTDGSYEQYF
>.|.|TRBV10-2|TRBJ1-1
TGCGCCAGCACCCAGGGATTTGGAGCTTTCTTT
CASTQGFGAFF
>.|TRBD2|TRBV5-1|TRBJ2-7
TGCGCCAGCAGCTTGGCCATGTCGGGGGGTAGAGACGAGCAGTACTTC
CASSLAMSGGRDEQYF
>.|.|TRBV27|TRBJ2-1
TGTGCCAGCAGTTTATTTACAGGGGAGGGCAATGAGCAGTTCTTC
CASSLFTGEGNEQFF
>few|.|TRBV7-2|TRBJ2-2
TGTGCCAGCAGCTTATGGGGGGCCGGGGAGCTGTTTTTT
CASSLWGAGELFF
>few|TRBD1|TRBV20-1|TRBJ2-3
TGCAGTGCCACAGGGACAGGGTGGACAGATACGCAGTATTTT
CSATGTGWTDTQYF
>few|TRBD1|TRBV15|TRBJ2-7
TGTGCCACCAGCAGTGGGACAGACTACGAGCAGTACTTC
CATSSGTDYEQYF
>.|.|TRBV11-2|TRBJ2-7
TGTGCCAGCAACTTACCCGGGCGTCCTAAGAGCTCCTACGAGCAGTACTTC
CASNLPGRPKSSYEQYF
>.|TRBD2|TRBV6-5|TRBJ2-1
TGTGCCAGCGCATCAATAGCGGGGGACCCCGTCGGGCAGTTCTTC
CASASIAGDPVGQFF
>few|TRBD1|TRBV2|TRBJ1-2
TGTGCCAGCAGGATAGGACAGGGCAGCGGCTACACCTTC
CASRIGQGSGYTF
>few|TRBD2|TRBV20-1|TRBJ2-5
TGCAGTGCTAGACAGGTCGGACTAGCGGGCCCCCTGCAAGAGACCCAGTACTTC
CSARQVGLAGPLQETQYF
>.|TRBD2|TRBV4-1|TRBJ2-3
TGCGCCAGCAGCCACGACTCTAGCGGTCTCACAGATACGCAGTATTTT
CASSHDSSGLTDTQYF
>once|TRBD2|TRBV7-9|TRBJ2-1
TGTACCAGCAGCCTTTCCACTCTAGCGGGAGACGGGAATGAGCAGTTCTTC
CTSSLSTLAGDGNEQFF
>.|.|TRBV10-3|TRBJ2-5
TGTGCCATCGGGGCCGTAGCTTCGAAAGAGACCCAGTACTTC
CAIGAVASKETQYF
>few|TRBD1|TRBV20-1|TRBJ1-5
TGCAGTGCCAAACTCGCAGGACAGGGGGCTTATAGCAATCAGCCCCAGCATTTT
CSAKLAGQGAYSNQPQHF
>.|.|TRBV15|TRBJ2-1
TGTGCCACCAGCAGCACCCCCCTCGGCAATGAGCAGTTCTTC
CATSSTPLGNEQFF
>few|TRBD1|TRBV29-1|TRBJ1-1
TGCAGCGTTGTACTAGGGACAGACAACACTGAAGCTTTCTTT
CSVVLGTDNTEAFF
>.|.|TRBV5-1|TRBJ1-2
TGCGCCAGCAGCTTGCCCGGGAGCAGCTATGGCTACACCTTC
CASSLPGSSYGYTF
>.|TRBD1|TRBV5-1|TRBJ1-5
TGCGCCAGCAGCTTGGCAGGGGGCCGTAATCAGCCCCAGCATTTT
CASSLAGGRNQPQHF
>.|.|TRBV10-3|TRBJ2-4
TGTGCCATCAGTGAGTCCGAGGGTTTAGCCAAAAACATTCAGTACTTC
CAISESEGLAKNIQYF
>.|.|TRBV20-1|TRBJ2-1
TGCAGTGCTAGACTGGACTACAATGAGCAGTTCTTC
CSARLDYNEQFF
>few|.|TRBV12-5|TRBJ2-5
TGTGCTAGTGGTTTAGTCGCGTACCAAGAGACCCAGTACTTC
CASGLVAYQETQYF
>few|.|TRBV29-1|TRBJ1-2
TGCAGCGTTACTTGGACTAACTATGGCTACACCTTC
CSVTWTNYGYTF